This T cell receptor beta chain was recovered during a study of T-cell reconstitution after alpha-beta-depleted transplantation in children. This clonotype was observed a handful of times. Germline loops: CDR1 SNHLY, CDR2 FYNNEI. The CDR3 runs 13 residues. The V end was cut by 10 bases, the J end by 7 bases, with 17 bases between. Researchers prepared the TCRbeta library using unique molecular identifiers, the study reports. TCRdb reprocessed the PCR reads via MiXCR and lists one record per CDR3 protein. The sample holds under 350,000 distinct CDR3 sequences, 9.9% seen once. This TCR was sampled from a human donor who donated a stem cell graft to a child with SCID. The source was PBMCs from the stem cell graft donor, collected from the stem cell graft. V gene TRBV2 combines with J gene TRBJ2-1; a possible D gene is TRBD1 (7 bases). The CDR3 DNA reads TGTGCCACTGCGGGACAGAACCGAAATGAGCAGTTCTTC. The encoded protein is CATAGQNRNEQFF.